These 7 T cell receptor beta chains were all obtained from the same sample, sequenced in a study of blood T cell repertoires in COVID-19. Some clones are missing from TCRdb's copy, which holds only in-frame ones; the method was immunoSEQ multiplex PCR. The sample yields approximately 250,000 clones, around 88% seen once. The source material was peripheral blood. These receptors were collected from a woman of 80 years or more with COVID-19, enrolled during active disease.

The chain couples TRBV2 to TRBJ1-1; TRBD1 is a possible D gene (5 bases). Trimming removed 4 bases from V and 6 bases from J, with 9 bases in between. Germline V gene data show CDR1 as SNHLY and CDR2 as FYNNEI. The CDR3 is 12 amino acids. CDR3 in DNA: TGTGCCAGCAGTGTGTGGGGGGCTGAAGCTTTCTTT. This sequence encodes CASSVWGAEAFF.

The chain combines TRBV7-2 with TRBJ2-2; 8 bases match TRBD1. Germline CDR1 and CDR2: SGHTA and FQGNSA. The CDR3 spans 13 residues. V gave up 4 bases and J gave up 6 bases; unmatched junction bases: 1. The CDR3 bases are TGTGCCAGCAGCTGGGACAGGTCCGGGGAGCTGTTTTTT. It specifies CASSWDRSGELFF.

This clone was seen once. The chain couples TRBV30 to TRBJ1-3, with 9 bases lining up with TRBD1. The germline gives CDR1 GTSNPN, CDR2 SVGIG (reference sequence). The V and J ends lost 7 bases and 4 bases, in that order; junction bases with no gene match: 8. The CDR3 is 14 amino acids. Here the CDR3 DNA reads TGTGCCTACCCGGGACAGGGTTTGGGAAACACCATATATTTT. The encoded protein is CAYPGQGLGNTIYF.

The CDR3 loop reads CASSLGVGLAGSTGELFF. The CDR3 DNA reads as TGTGCCAGCAGCCTGGGGGTCGGGCTAGCGGGGTCCACCGGGGAGCTGTTTTTT. The rearrangement uses TRBV5-6 and TRBJ2-2; 9 positions agree with TRBD2. V was pared by 4 bases and J by 4 bases, with 14 bases of the junction left unmatched. The CDR3 totals 18 residues. The V gene's germline CDR1 is SGHDT and CDR2 YYEEEE. The variable domain in full, completed from reference TRBV5-6 and TRBJ2-2, reads DAGVTQSPTHLIKTRGQQVTLRCSPKSGHDTVSWYQQALGQGPQFIFQYYEEEERQRGNFPDRFSGHQFPNYSSELNVNALLLGDSALYLCASSLGVGLAGSTGELFFGEGSRLTVL.

This chain connects TRBV5-1 to TRBJ2-5; D uncertain. V was pared by 2 bases and J by 6 bases, with 11 bases between. CDR3 length: 13 residues. The germline V gene has CDR1 SGHRS and CDR2 YFSETQ. CDR3 in amino acids: CASSFSLTQTQYF. The CDR3 region has the DNA TGCGCCAGCAGCTTTAGTCTCACCCAGACCCAGTACTTC.

The V call is TRBV29-1, the J call TRBJ1-2; D is perhaps TRBD1 (5 bases). Between the trimmed V and J ends, which lost 7 bases and 2 bases, there was a span of 17 bases. The CDR3 consists of 14 residues. The germline V gene has CDR1 SQVTM and CDR2 ANQGSEA. CDR3 in amino acids: CSGLGSGHNYGYTF. CDR3 nucleotides: TGCAGCGGATTGGGGTCAGGACACAACTATGGCTACACCTTC.

This clone was recorded a few times. The chain combines TRBV6-5 with TRBJ1-2; D is ambiguous. V dropped 4 bases and J dropped 7 bases, with 10 bases sitting between them. CDR3 size: 12 residues. CDR1 MNHEY and CDR2 SVGAGI come from the germline V gene. The CDR3 spells CASSSGQSGYTF. For the CDR3, the DNA is TGTGCCAGCAGTTCAGGTCAAAGTGGCTACACCTTC.